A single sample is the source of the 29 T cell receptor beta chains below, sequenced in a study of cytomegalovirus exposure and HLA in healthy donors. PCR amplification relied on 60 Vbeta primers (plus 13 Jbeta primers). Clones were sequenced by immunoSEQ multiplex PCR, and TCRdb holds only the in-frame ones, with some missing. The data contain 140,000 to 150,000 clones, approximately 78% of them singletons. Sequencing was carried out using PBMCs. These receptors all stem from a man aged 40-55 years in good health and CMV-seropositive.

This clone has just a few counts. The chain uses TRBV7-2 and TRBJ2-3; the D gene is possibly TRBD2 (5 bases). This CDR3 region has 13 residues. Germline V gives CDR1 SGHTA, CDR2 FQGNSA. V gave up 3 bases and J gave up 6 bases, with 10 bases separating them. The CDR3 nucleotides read TGTGCCAGCAGCTTTACGGACTTTGATACGCAGTATTTT. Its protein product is CASSFTDFDTQYF. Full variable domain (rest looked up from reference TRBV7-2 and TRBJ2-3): GAGVSQSPSNKVTEKGKDVELRCDPISGHTALYWYRQSLGQGLEFLIYFQGNSAPDKSGLPSDRFSAERTGGSVSTLTIQRTQQEDSAVYLCASSFTDFDTQYFGPGTRLTVL.

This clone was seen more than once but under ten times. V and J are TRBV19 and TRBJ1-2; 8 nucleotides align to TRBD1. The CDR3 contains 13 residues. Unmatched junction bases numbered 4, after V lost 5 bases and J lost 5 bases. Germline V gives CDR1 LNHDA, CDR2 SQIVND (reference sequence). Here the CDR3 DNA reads TGTGCCAGTAGTGGACAGGGTGAATATGGCTACACCTTC. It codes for CASSGQGEYGYTF.

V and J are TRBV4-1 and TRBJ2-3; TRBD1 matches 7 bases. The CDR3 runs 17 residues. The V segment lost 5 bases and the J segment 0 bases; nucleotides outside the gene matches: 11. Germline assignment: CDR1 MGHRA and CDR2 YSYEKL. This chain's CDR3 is CASSFKVGTVSTDTQYF. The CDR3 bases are TGCGCCAGCAGCTTCAAAGTGGGGACAGTCAGCACAGATACGCAGTATTTT.

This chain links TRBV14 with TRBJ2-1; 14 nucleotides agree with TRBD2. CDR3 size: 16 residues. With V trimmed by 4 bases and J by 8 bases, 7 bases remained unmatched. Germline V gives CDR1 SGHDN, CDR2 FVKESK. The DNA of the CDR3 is TGTGCCAGCAGCCCCATGACTAGCGGGAGGGCCTATGAGCAGTTCTTC. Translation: CASSPMTSGRAYEQFF.

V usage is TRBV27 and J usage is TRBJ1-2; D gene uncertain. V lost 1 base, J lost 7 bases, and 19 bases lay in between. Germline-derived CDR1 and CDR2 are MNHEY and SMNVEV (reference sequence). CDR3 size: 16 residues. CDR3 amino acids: CASSLYGFGPRAGYTF. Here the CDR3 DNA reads TGTGCCAGCAGTTTATATGGCTTCGGACCGAGGGCTGGCTACACCTTC.

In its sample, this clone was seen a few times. CDR3 DNA: TGTGCCAGCAGCGTAGCGCCCAGCGGAGGGGAGACCCAGTACTTC. Amino acid sequence: CASSVAPSGGETQYF. V and J are TRBV9 and TRBJ2-5, with D maybe TRBD2 (6 bases). The CDR3 sequence is 15 residues long. Germline loops: CDR1 SGDLS, CDR2 YYNGEE. V lost 0 bases to trimming and J lost 5 bases, with 14 bases between them.

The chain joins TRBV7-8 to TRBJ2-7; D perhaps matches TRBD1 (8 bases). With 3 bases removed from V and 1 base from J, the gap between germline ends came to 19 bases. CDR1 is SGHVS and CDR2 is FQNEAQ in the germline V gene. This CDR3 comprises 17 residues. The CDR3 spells CASSFSPDRGGSYEQYF. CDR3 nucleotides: TGTGCCAGCAGCTTTTCCCCCGACAGGGGAGGGTCCTACGAGCAGTACTTC.

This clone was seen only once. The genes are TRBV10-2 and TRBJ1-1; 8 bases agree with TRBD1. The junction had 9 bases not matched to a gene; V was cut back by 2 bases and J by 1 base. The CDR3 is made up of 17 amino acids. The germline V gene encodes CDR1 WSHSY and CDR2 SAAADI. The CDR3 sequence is CASSEGGQGAGNTEAFF. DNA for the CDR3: TGCGCCAGCAGTGAGGGGGGGCAGGGGGCCGGGAACACTGAAGCTTTCTTT.

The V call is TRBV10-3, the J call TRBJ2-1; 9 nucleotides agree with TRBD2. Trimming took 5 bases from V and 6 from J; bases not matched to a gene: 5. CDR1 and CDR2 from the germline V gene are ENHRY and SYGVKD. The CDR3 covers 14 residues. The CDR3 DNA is TGTGCCATCAGTCAAGGGACTAGCCCCAATGAGCAGTTCTTC. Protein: CAISQGTSPNEQFF.

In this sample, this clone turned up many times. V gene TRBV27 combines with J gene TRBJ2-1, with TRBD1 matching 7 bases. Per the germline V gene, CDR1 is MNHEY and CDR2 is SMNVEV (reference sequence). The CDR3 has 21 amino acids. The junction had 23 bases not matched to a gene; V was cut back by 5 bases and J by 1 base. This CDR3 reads CASSTLDRELNGGRSYNEQFF. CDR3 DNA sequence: TGTGCCAGCAGTACACTCGACAGGGAATTAAATGGGGGAAGGTCCTACAATGAGCAGTTCTTC.

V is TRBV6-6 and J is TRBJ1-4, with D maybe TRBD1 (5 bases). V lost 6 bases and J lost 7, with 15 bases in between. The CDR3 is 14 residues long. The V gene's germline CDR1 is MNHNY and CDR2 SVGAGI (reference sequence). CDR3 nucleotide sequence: TGTGCCAGCAGGGACCCCGGGGGGGGTGAAAAACTGTTTTTT. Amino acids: CASRDPGGGEKLFF.

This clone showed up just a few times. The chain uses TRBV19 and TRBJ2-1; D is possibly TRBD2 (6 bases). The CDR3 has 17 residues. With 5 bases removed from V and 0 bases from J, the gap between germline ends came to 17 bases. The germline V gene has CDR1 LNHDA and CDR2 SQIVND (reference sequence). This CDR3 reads CASSSDTSYNSYNEQFF. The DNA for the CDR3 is TGTGCCAGTAGTTCCGATACTAGCTACAACTCCTACAATGAGCAGTTCTTC.

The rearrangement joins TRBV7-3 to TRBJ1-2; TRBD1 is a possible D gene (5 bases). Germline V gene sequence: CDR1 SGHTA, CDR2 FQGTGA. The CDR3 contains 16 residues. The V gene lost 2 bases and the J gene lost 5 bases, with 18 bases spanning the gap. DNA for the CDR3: TGTGCCAGCAGCTTATCATCGGGGGGGGAACGATATGGCTACACCTTC. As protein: CASSLSSGGERYGYTF.

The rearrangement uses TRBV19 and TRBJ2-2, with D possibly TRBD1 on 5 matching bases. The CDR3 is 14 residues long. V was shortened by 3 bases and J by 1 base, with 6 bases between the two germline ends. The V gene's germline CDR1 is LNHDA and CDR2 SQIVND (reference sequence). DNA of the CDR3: TGTGCCAGTAGTATCGGACAGAACACCGGGGAGCTGTTTTTT. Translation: CASSIGQNTGELFF.

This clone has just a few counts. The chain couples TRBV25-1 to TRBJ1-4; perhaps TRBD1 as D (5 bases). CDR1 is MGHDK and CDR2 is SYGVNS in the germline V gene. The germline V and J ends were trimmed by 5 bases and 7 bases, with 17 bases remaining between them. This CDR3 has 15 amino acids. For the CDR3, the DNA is TGTGCCAGCAGTCGAGGCGGGGGTGGAGGTGAAAAACTGTTTTTT. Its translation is CASSRGGGGGEKLFF.

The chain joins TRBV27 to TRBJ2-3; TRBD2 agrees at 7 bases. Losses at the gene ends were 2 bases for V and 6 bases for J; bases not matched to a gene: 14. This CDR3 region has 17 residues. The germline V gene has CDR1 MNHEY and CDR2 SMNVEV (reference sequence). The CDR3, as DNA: TGTGCCAGCAGTTTAAGACTAGCCCGTTCAAAAATCGATACGCAGTATTTT. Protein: CASSLRLARSKIDTQYF.

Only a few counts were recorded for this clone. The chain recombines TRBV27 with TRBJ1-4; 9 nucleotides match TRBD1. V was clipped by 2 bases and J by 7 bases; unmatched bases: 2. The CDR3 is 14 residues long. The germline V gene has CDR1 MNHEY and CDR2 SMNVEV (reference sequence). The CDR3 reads CASSLQGQGEKLFF. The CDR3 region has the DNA TGTGCCAGCAGTTTACAGGGACAGGGTGAAAAACTGTTTTTT.

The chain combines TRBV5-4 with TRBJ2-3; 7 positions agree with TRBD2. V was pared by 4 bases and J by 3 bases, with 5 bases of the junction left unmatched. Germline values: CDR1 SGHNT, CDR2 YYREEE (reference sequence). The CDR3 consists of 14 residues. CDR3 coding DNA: TGTGCCAGCAGCCCGAGGACTAGTACAGATACGCAGTATTTT. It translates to CASSPRTSTDTQYF.

DNA for the CDR3: TGTGCCAGCAGCGTAGGAGCCGACGGGAACTATGGCTACACCTTC. Its translation: CASSVGADGNYGYTF. The J gene is TRBJ1-2, the V gene TRBV9; D gene unclear. V lost 0 bases and J lost 2, with 11 bases in between. CDR1 and CDR2 (germline): SGDLS, YYNGEE. The CDR3 covers 15 residues. The full variable domain, its missing parts supplied by reference TRBV9 and TRBJ1-2, is DSGVTQTPKHLITATGQRVTLRCSPRSGDLSVYWYQQSLDQGLQFLIQYYNGEERAKGNILERFSAQQFPDLHSELNLSSLELGDSALYFCASSVGADGNYGYTFGSGTRLTVV.

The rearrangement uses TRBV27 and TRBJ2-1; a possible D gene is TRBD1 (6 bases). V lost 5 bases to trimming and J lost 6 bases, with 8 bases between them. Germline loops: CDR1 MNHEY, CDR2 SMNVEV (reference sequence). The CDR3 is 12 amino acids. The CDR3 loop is CASSRDINEQFF. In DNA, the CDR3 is TGTGCCAGCAGTCGGGACATCAATGAGCAGTTCTTC.

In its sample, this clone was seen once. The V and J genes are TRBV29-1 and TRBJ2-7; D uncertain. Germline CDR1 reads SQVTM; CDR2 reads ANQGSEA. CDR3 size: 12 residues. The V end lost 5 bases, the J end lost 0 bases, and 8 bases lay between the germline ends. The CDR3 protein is CSVQQSSYEQYF. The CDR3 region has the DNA TGCAGCGTTCAACAGAGCTCCTACGAGCAGTACTTC.

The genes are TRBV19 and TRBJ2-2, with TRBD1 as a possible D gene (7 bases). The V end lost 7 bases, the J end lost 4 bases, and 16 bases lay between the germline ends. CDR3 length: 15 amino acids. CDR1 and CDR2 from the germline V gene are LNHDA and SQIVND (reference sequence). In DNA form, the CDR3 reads TGTGCCAGTACCCCGGAGGGGGCGAGCACCGGGGAGCTGTTTTTT. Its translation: CASTPEGASTGELFF.

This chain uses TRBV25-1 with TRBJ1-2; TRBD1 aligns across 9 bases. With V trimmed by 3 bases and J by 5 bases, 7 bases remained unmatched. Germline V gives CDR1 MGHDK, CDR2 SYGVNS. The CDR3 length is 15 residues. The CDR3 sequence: CASSDHLGTGYGYTF. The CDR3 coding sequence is TGTGCCAGCAGTGACCATTTGGGGACAGGGTATGGCTACACCTTC.

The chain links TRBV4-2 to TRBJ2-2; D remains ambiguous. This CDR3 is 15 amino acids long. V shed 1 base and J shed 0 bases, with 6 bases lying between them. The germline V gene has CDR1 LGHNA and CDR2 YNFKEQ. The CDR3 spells CASSQAVSNTGELFF. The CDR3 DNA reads TGTGCCAGCAGCCAAGCTGTATCGAACACCGGGGAGCTGTTTTTT.

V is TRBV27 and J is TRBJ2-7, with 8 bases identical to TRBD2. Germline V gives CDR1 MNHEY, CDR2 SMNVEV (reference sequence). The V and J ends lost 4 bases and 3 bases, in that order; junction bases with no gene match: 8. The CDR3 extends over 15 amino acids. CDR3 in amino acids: CASSWTSGRVYEQYF. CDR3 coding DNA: TGTGCCAGCAGTTGGACCAGCGGGAGAGTCTACGAGCAGTACTTC.

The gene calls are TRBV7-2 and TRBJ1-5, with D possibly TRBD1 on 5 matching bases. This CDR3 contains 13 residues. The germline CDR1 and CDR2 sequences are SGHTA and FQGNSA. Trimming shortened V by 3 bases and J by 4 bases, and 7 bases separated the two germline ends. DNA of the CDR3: TGTGCCAGCAGCTTTAAGGGGAATCAGCCCCAGCATTTT. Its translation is CASSFKGNQPQHF.

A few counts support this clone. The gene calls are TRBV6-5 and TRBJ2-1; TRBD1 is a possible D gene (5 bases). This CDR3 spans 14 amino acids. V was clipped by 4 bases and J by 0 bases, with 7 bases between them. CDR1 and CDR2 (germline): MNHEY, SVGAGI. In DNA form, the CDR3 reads TGTGCCAGCAGTTTAGACAGCTCCTACAATGAGCAGTTCTTC. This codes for CASSLDSSYNEQFF.

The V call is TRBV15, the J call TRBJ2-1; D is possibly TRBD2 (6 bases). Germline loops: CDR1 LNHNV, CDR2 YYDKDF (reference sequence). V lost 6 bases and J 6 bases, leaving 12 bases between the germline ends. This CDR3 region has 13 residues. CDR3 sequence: CATSVMGGNEQFF. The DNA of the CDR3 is TGTGCCACCAGTGTAATGGGGGGCAATGAGCAGTTCTTC.

The chain's CDR3 is CASSRIYREYEQYF. The CDR3, as DNA: TGTGCCAGCAGTCGAATCTACAGGGAATACGAGCAGTACTTC. This chain joins TRBV11-2 and TRBJ2-7, with TRBD1 as a possible D gene (6 bases). The germline V gene has CDR1 SGHAT and CDR2 FQNNGV. There are 14 residues in the CDR3. Trimming pared 6 bases from V and 4 bases from J, leaving 16 bases between.